These 10 T cell receptor beta chains came from one sample sequenced in a study of radiotherapy plus CTLA-4 blockade in lung cancer. Assay used: immunoSEQ multiplex PCR; TCRdb lists only in-frame clones, some missing. Of 95,000 to 150,000 clones in the sample, around 89% were seen once. The source was peripheral blood, collected from a patient treated with radiotherapy plus ipilimumab. All receptors derive from a human donor with non-small cell lung cancer that progressed on radiotherapy plus ipilimumab.

The chain combines TRBV6-6 with TRBJ1-1; D may be TRBD1 (5 bases). There are 12 residues in the CDR3. Per germline, CDR1 MNHNY and CDR2 SVGAGI (reference sequence). V lost 8 bases, J lost 10 bases, and 17 bases lay in between. DNA of the CDR3: TGTGCCAGCCAGGCGACTTCGGGGCCAGCTTTCTTT. Amino acids: CASQATSGPAFF.

The chain carries TRBV7-2 and TRBJ2-7; D is possibly TRBD1 (5 bases). The CDR3 has 14 residues. With 4 bases removed from V and 6 bases from J, the gap between germline ends came to 16 bases. The germline CDR1 and CDR2 sequences are SGHTA and FQGNSA. CDR3 DNA sequence: TGTGCCAGCAGCTCCCAGGGTGTGGGATCCGAGCAGTACTTC. Protein: CASSSQGVGSEQYF.

This chain connects TRBV19 to TRBJ1-5; D perhaps matches TRBD1 (6 bases). This CDR3 is built from 15 residues. Germline CDR1 and CDR2: LNHDA and SQIVND (reference sequence). V lost 2 bases, J lost 1 base, and 9 bases lay in between. The CDR3 protein is CASSITGLSNQPQHF. The CDR3 bases are TGTGCCAGTAGTATAACAGGGCTAAGCAATCAGCCCCAGCATTTT.

The chain couples TRBV30 to TRBJ1-3; D not resolved. This CDR3 has 15 residues. Germline V CDR1 and CDR2: GTSNPN, SVGIG (reference sequence). The V end was cut by 3 bases, the J end by 0 bases, with 12 bases between. The CDR3 reads CAWRLLFHSGNTIYF. For the CDR3, the DNA is TGTGCCTGGAGGTTGCTATTCCACTCTGGAAACACCATATATTTT.

V is TRBV19 and J is TRBJ2-7; TRBD2 matches 14 bases. This CDR3 is 17 amino acids long. J was trimmed by 1 base and V by 2 bases; bases with no gene match: 4. The germline gives CDR1 LNHDA, CDR2 SQIVND (reference sequence). This CDR3 reads CASSIRLAGGPSYEQYF. The CDR3 DNA sequence: TGTGCCAGTAGTATAAGACTAGCGGGAGGGCCTTCCTACGAGCAGTACTTC.

V is TRBV6-1 and J is TRBJ2-5, with D perhaps matching TRBD1 (5 bases). CDR3 length: 13 residues. From germline, CDR1 is MNHNS and CDR2 SASEGT. The V and J ends lost 9 bases and 4 bases respectively, with 15 bases between them. CDR3 sequence: CASINQGVETQYF. The CDR3 DNA reads TGTGCCAGTATAAACCAAGGGGTAGAGACCCAGTACTTC.

This chain uses TRBV6-4 with TRBJ1-2; 9 bases are a match to TRBD1. J was trimmed by 6 bases and V by 2 bases; bases with no gene match: 10. CDR3 length: 16 residues. Germline values: CDR1 MRHNA, CDR2 SNTAGT. As DNA, the CDR3 is TGTGCCAGCAGTGACCTCCCCGGGACAGGGTTCAATGGCTACACCTTC. Amino acids: CASSDLPGTGFNGYTF.

The genes are TRBV19 and TRBJ1-1; no definite D call. The CDR3 contains 14 residues. Per germline, CDR1 LNHDA and CDR2 SQIVND (reference sequence). Trimming took off 0 bases at V and 4 bases at J, with 9 bases between the two ends. CDR3 region: CASSIEGWGTEAFF. In nucleotides, the CDR3 is TGTGCCAGTAGTATAGAGGGGTGGGGCACTGAAGCTTTCTTT.

The genes are TRBV4-1 and TRBJ2-7; TRBD2 might be the D (5 bases). V lost 0 bases, J lost 4 bases, and 10 bases lay in between. The germline V gene has CDR1 MGHRA and CDR2 YSYEKL. The CDR3 totals 14 residues. The CDR3 DNA reads as TGCGCCAGCAGCCAAGACGGGATCTGGTACGAGCAGTACTTC. Amino acid sequence: CASSQDGIWYEQYF.

The chain has TRBV5-6 and TRBJ2-2; D may match TRBD1 or TRBD2 (5 bases each). V was cut by 4 bases and J by 4 bases, with 17 bases left in between. The CDR3 sequence is 16 residues long. Germline V gene data show CDR1 as SGHDT and CDR2 as YYEEEE. The CDR3 DNA is TGTGCCAGCAGCAAGACTACCCTTGGGGGCACCGGGGAGCTGTTTTTT. This gives the protein CASSKTTLGGTGELFF.